The clone carrying this T cell receptor (beta chain) has only a few counts. This CDR3 spans 15 amino acids. V trimming: 4 bases; J trimming: 0 bases; junction bases outside the gene matches: 0. Germline loops: CDR1 SGHNT, CDR2 YENEEA. The data stem from a study of a mutant IDH1 vaccine in newly diagnosed glioma. Turning to the study itself: The treated population exhibited a male proportion of approximately 62%, a female proportion of around 40%, and a mean age of approximately 42 years.

Sequencing was performed with immunoSEQ multiplex PCR; in TCRdb, only in-frame clones are kept and a portion is missing. The table lists around 89,000 clones, around four fifths of them singletons. Time point in this sample: baseline, week 1 (first vaccination visit). Treatment specified: pre-vaccination baseline after standard-of-care therapy. The study enrolled donors with new WHO grade 3 or 4 IDH1-mutant, ATRX-lost astrocytomas. The sequence was obtained from a woman aged 45-65 years with glioma. The V and J genes are TRBV11-3 and TRBJ2-4, with 10 nucleotides matching TRBD2. The sample in question was PBMCs, obtained from a glioma patient treated with radiotherapy, temozolomide or both. CDR3 protein: CASSWTSGAKNIQYF. The CDR3 DNA reads TGTGCCAGCAGCTGGACTAGCGGAGCCAAAAACATTCAGTACTTC.